This T cell receptor beta chain was captured in a study of identical twins. Overall study findings and caveats: Insertion counts were lower in abundant cord blood beta clonotypes, a trend that memory repertoires did not show. In monozygotic twins, models underestimated the sharing of out-of-frame TCR alpha. Analyses of zero insertions could, in part, be confounded by invariant MAIT and iNKT cells.

Germline CDR1 is SGDLS and CDR2 is YYNGEE. This CDR3 spans 15 amino acids. Trimming removed 4 bases from V and 2 bases from J; junction bases left unmatched: 3. TCRdb reprocessed the 5' RACE reads with MiXCR, giving one entry per CDR3 protein. The data show more than 600,000 distinct CDR3 sequences, 15% to 20% seen once. This clonotype was picked up a small number of times. The antigen is unknown. Another study also made use of these data, one on T cells expressing NK-cell markers. From that study: Eight donors were sequenced, seven testing HCMV-seropositive and one testing seronegative.

The V call is TRBV9, the J call TRBJ2-6; 7 bases line up with TRBD1. The TCR sequence derives from a woman aged 18 to 35 in good health. Sequenced material: PBMCs. CDR3 in amino acids: CASSSQGPGANVLTF. DNA for the CDR3: TGTGCCAGCAGCTCACAGGGGCCTGGGGCCAACGTCCTGACTTTC.